These T cell receptor beta chains were read from a single sample in a study of CD8 T cells in Susac syndrome. In TCRdb, the immunoSEQ multiplex PCR reads were re-called with MiXCR into one record per CDR3 protein. The table has tens of thousands of distinct CDR3 sequences, under 95% seen once. The sample was CD8+ T cells from PBMCs. The receptors originated from a human donor with Susac syndrome. The CDR3 runs from the conserved cysteine through the conserved F or W. The order of the fields is clone size, CDR3 length, J gene, V gene, CDR3 protein. The size field is filled for only some rows; it gives once, few, many or a size class.

abundance: .; len: 14; j_gene: TRBJ2-7; v_gene: TRBV7-2; CDR3aa: CASSLGYRPYEQYF
abundance: .; len: 17; j_gene: TRBJ2-1; v_gene: TRBV4-3; CDR3aa: CASSQETSGQFGNEQFF
abundance: .; len: 15; j_gene: TRBJ2-1; v_gene: TRBV27; CDR3aa: CASSPGQGYYNEQFF
abundance: .; len: 15; j_gene: TRBJ1-2; v_gene: TRBV12-5; CDR3aa: CASGWGQGNSYGYTF
abundance: .; len: 12; j_gene: TRBJ1-1; v_gene: TRBV7-9; CDR3aa: CASSLGWAEAFF
abundance: .; len: 14; j_gene: TRBJ2-5; v_gene: TRBV9; CDR3aa: CASSLDGGPETQYF
abundance: .; len: 15; j_gene: TRBJ2-7; v_gene: TRBV20-1; CDR3aa: CSARDWTGHSYEQYF
abundance: .; len: 16; j_gene: TRBJ2-2; v_gene: TRBV12-5; CDR3aa: CASGLVLGGNTGELFF
abundance: .; len: 14; j_gene: TRBJ1-2; v_gene: TRBV6-2/TRBV6-3; CDR3aa: CASSYQGWSYGYTF
abundance: once; len: 14; j_gene: TRBJ2-1; v_gene: TRBV20-1; CDR3aa: CSARAAEAYNEQFF
abundance: .; len: 13; j_gene: TRBJ1-2; v_gene: TRBV5-4; CDR3aa: CASSLGSWDGYTF
abundance: .; len: 14; j_gene: TRBJ2-7; v_gene: TRBV20-1; CDR3aa: CSARGPRVSNEQYF
abundance: .; len: 13; j_gene: TRBJ2-5; v_gene: TRBV29-1; CDR3aa: CSVDPSRGETQYF
abundance: .; len: 16; j_gene: TRBJ1-4; v_gene: TRBV28; CDR3aa: CASSLSGGQTNEKLFF
abundance: .; len: 15; j_gene: TRBJ2-7; v_gene: TRBV20-1; CDR3aa: CSAKPLETGSNEQYF
abundance: .; len: 18; j_gene: TRBJ2-2; v_gene: TRBV5-1; CDR3aa: CASSLATSGGQNTGELFF
abundance: .; len: 14; j_gene: TRBJ2-3; v_gene: TRBV28; CDR3aa: CASSPRTATDTQYF
abundance: .; len: 14; j_gene: TRBJ2-7; v_gene: TRBV27; CDR3aa: CASSLTGGINEQYF
abundance: .; len: 16; j_gene: TRBJ2-2; v_gene: TRBV7-6; CDR3aa: CASSFLQGRGTGELFF
abundance: .; len: 14; j_gene: TRBJ1-6; v_gene: TRBV19; CDR3aa: CASSIAARESPLHF
abundance: .; len: 15; j_gene: TRBJ1-1; v_gene: TRBV3-1; CDR3aa: CASSQDQGAYTEAFF
abundance: .; len: 15; j_gene: TRBJ1-1; v_gene: TRBV12-3/TRBV12-4; CDR3aa: CASTQSRLTNTEAFF
abundance: .; len: 13; j_gene: TRBJ2-7; v_gene: TRBV5-4; CDR3aa: CAISRDRGPEQYF
abundance: .; len: 13; j_gene: TRBJ2-1; v_gene: TRBV4-2; CDR3aa: CASSLGTSNEQFF
abundance: .; len: 13; j_gene: TRBJ2-1; v_gene: TRBV7-2; CDR3aa: CASSAYRVHEQFF
abundance: once; len: 17; j_gene: TRBJ1-1; v_gene: TRBV18; CDR3aa: CASSPRQGARANTEAFF
abundance: .; len: 15; j_gene: TRBJ2-7; v_gene: TRBV5-8; CDR3aa: CASSLNEGVGYEQYF
abundance: .; len: 18; j_gene: TRBJ1-1; v_gene: TRBV7-2; CDR3aa: CASSLLQGQPFMNTEAFF
abundance: .; len: 15; j_gene: TRBJ1-5; v_gene: TRBV4-1; CDR3aa: CASSYTGRSDQPQHF
abundance: .; len: 12; j_gene: TRBJ2-7; v_gene: TRBV20-1; CDR3aa: CSARQGPYEQYF
abundance: .; len: 14; j_gene: TRBJ2-1; v_gene: TRBV6-5; CDR3aa: CASSYGTSFDEQFF
abundance: .; len: 14; j_gene: TRBJ1-1; v_gene: TRBV9; CDR3aa: CASSTVGVGTEAFF
abundance: .; len: 16; j_gene: TRBJ2-3; v_gene: TRBV6-6; CDR3aa: CASSGTGTSKADTQYF
abundance: .; len: 19; j_gene: TRBJ1-4; v_gene: TRBV7-6; CDR3aa: CASSRGQRQPRTPNEKLFF
abundance: few; len: 16; j_gene: TRBJ2-5; v_gene: TRBV4-1; CDR3aa: CASSQASGTAQETQYF
abundance: .; len: 17; j_gene: TRBJ2-1; v_gene: TRBV20-1; CDR3aa: CSASPGLRGRTGNEQFF
abundance: .; len: 13; j_gene: TRBJ2-7; v_gene: TRBV12-3/TRBV12-4; CDR3aa: CASSLRLAGEQYF
abundance: .; len: 16; j_gene: TRBJ2-3; v_gene: TRBV10-3; CDR3aa: CAIREQDNNGPDTQYF
abundance: .; len: 17; j_gene: TRBJ2-1; v_gene: TRBV7-9; CDR3aa: CASSGRLAETSYNEQFF
abundance: .; len: 11; j_gene: TRBJ2-7; v_gene: TRBV30; CDR3aa: CAWGTAYEQYF
abundance: .; len: 13; j_gene: TRBJ1-5; v_gene: TRBV20-1; CDR3aa: CSAAGQPNQPQHF
abundance: few; len: 12; j_gene: TRBJ2-1; v_gene: TRBV6-2/TRBV6-3; CDR3aa: CASSFGGNEQFF
abundance: .; len: 15; j_gene: TRBJ1-5; v_gene: TRBV5-5; CDR3aa: CASSLEQDSNQPQHF
abundance: .; len: 11; j_gene: TRBJ2-4; v_gene: TRBV20-1; CDR3aa: CSATTKNIQYF
abundance: .; len: 10; j_gene: TRBJ2-5; v_gene: TRBV29-1; CDR3aa: CSGIQETQYF
abundance: .; len: 15; j_gene: TRBJ2-1; v_gene: TRBV28; CDR3aa: CASSPTLAGGNEQFF
abundance: .; len: 16; j_gene: TRBJ2-7; v_gene: TRBV27; CDR3aa: CASSPADRAVPYEQYF
abundance: .; len: 18; j_gene: TRBJ2-7; v_gene: TRBV7-9; CDR3aa: CASSSSGTSGSSTYEQYF
abundance: .; len: 14; j_gene: TRBJ1-5; v_gene: TRBV12-3/TRBV12-4; CDR3aa: CASSLDQGNQPQHF
abundance: .; len: 14; j_gene: TRBJ2-3; v_gene: TRBV4-1; CDR3aa: CASSQTVGPSAQYF
abundance: .; len: 17; j_gene: TRBJ2-1; v_gene: TRBV7-3; CDR3aa: CASSLTPGQAFRNEQFF
abundance: .; len: 15; j_gene: TRBJ1-2; v_gene: TRBV12-3/TRBV12-4; CDR3aa: CASSPAGTGYYGYTF
abundance: .; len: 13; j_gene: TRBJ2-1; v_gene: TRBV11-3; CDR3aa: CASSLYRAGEQFF
abundance: .; len: 15; j_gene: TRBJ1-1; v_gene: TRBV7-9; CDR3aa: CASSLDAGLFTEAFF
abundance: .; len: 16; j_gene: TRBJ2-1; v_gene: TRBV2; CDR3aa: CASSDAGVSSYNEQFF
abundance: once; len: 14; j_gene: TRBJ1-2; v_gene: TRBV14; CDR3aa: CASSQGHRLHGYTF
abundance: .; len: 14; j_gene: TRBJ2-2; v_gene: TRBV5-6; CDR3aa: CASSAMTATGELFF
abundance: .; len: 14; j_gene: TRBJ2-1; v_gene: TRBV15; CDR3aa: CATSTRSSYNEQFF
abundance: .; len: 15; j_gene: TRBJ2-3; v_gene: TRBV5-1; CDR3aa: CASSATSGSTDTQYF
abundance: .; len: 16; j_gene: TRBJ2-1; v_gene: TRBV12-3/TRBV12-4; CDR3aa: CASSFGTGEFVGEQFF